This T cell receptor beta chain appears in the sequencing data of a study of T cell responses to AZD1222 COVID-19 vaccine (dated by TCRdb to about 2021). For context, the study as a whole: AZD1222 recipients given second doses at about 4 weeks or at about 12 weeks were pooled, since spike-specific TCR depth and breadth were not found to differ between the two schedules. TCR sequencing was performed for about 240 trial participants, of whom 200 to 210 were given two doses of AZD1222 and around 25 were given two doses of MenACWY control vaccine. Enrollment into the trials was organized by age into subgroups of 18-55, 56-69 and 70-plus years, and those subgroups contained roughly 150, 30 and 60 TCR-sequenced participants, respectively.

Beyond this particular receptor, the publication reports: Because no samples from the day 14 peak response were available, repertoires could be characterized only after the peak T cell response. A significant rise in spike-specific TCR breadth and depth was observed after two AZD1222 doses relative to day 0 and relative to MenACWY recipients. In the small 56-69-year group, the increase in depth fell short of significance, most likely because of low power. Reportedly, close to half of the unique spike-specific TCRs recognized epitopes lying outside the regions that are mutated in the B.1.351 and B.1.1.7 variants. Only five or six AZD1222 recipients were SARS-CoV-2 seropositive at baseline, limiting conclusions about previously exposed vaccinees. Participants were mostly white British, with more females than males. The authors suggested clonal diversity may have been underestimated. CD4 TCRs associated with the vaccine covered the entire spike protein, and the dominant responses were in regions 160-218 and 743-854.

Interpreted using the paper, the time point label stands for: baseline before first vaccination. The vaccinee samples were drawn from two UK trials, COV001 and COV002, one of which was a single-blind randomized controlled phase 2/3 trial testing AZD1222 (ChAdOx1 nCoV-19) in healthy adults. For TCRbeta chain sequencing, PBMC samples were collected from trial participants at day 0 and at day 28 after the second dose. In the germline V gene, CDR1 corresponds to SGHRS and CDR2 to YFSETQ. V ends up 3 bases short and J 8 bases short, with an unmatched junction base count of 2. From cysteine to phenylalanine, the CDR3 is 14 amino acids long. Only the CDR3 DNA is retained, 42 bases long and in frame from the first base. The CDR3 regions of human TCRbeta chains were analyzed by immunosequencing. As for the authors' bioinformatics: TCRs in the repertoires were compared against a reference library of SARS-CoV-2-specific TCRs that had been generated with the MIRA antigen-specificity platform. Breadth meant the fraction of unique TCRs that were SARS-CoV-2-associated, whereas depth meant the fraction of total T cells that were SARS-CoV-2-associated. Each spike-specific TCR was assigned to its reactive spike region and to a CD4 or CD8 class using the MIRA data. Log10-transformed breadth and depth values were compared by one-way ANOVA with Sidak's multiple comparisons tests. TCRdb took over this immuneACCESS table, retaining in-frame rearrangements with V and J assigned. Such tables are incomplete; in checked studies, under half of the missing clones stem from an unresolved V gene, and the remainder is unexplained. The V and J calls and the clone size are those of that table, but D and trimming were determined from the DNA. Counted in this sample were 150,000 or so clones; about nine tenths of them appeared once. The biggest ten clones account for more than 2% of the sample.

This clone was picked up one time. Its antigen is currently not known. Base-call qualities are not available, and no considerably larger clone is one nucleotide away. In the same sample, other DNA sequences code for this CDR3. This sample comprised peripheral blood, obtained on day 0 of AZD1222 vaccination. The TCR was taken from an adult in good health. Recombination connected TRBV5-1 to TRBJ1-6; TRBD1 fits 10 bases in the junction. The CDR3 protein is CASSSTGGDSPLHF. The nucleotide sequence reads TGCGCCAGCAGCTCGACAGGGGGCGATTCACCCCTCCACTTT. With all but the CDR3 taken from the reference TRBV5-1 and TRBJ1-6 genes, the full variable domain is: KAGVTQTPRYLIKTRGQQVTLSCSPISGHRSVSWYQQTPGQGLQFLFEYFSETQRNKGNFPGRFSGRQFSNSRSEMNVSTLELGDSALYLCASSSTGGDSPLHFGNGTRLTVT.